A selection of T cell receptor beta chains follows, all from one sample in a study of shared clonotypes between healthy human individuals. TCRdb's table, derived via immunoSEQ multiplex PCR, lists solely in-frame clones and lacks some. The data show 2 million or so clones, with about 95% seen just once and about 1.1% held by the top ten. The sample was naive CD8+ T cells sorted from blood. These receptors were obtained from a man aged 18 to 30 in good health. Each CDR3 is given with its conserved first and last residue. A D gene is named only where the DNA matches it firmly. A row's size may be missing; if present it is once, few, many or a size class.

>TRBJ2-3|once|TRBV5-6|TRBD2
TGTGCCAGCAGCCTCAATAGCGGGGGCCCTCACCTCGGCGATACGCAGTATTTT
CASSLNSGGPHLGDTQYF
>TRBJ2-7|NA|TRBV6-4|NA
TGTGCCAGCAGTGACTCAGGAGGACAACCACTCTCCTACGAGCAGTACTTC
CASSDSGGQPLSYEQYF
>TRBJ2-1|NA|TRBV5-1|NA
TGCGCCAGCAGCTTTGGTGTGGGACCAGCCTACAATGAGCAGTTCTTC
CASSFGVGPAYNEQFF
>TRBJ2-7|NA|TRBV13|NA
TGTGCCAGCAGCTCGGGAGACACCTACGAGCAGTACTTC
CASSSGDTYEQYF
>TRBJ2-2|NA|TRBV4-1|NA
TGCGCCAGCAGCCAGAGGGGGAGGGACACCGGGGAGCTGTTTTTT
CASSQRGRDTGELFF
>TRBJ2-7|NA|TRBV7-9|NA
TGTGCCAGCAGCTTTGGCTCCTACGAGCAGTACTTC
CASSFGSYEQYF
>TRBJ2-1|NA|TRBV30|NA
TGTGCCTGGAGTGTACTCGGGCAGGGCTACAATGAGCAGTTCTTC
CAWSVLGQGYNEQFF
>TRBJ1-2|once|TRBV27|NA
TGTGCCAGCAGTTTATCCGTGGTCGGGGATGGCTACACCTTC
CASSLSVVGDGYTF
>TRBJ2-7|once|TRBV7-9|TRBD1
TGTGCCAGCAGTTCGACGGGGCAGGGGGCGGACGAGCAGTACTTC
CASSSTGQGADEQYF
>TRBJ1-2|NA|TRBV5-1|NA
TGCGCCAGCAGCTTGGCCGAGGGGGATGGCTACACCTTC
CASSLAEGDGYTF
>TRBJ1-3|NA|TRBV9|NA
TGTGCCAGCAGCGGTGGGCCGTCCTCTGGAAACACCATATATTTT
CASSGGPSSGNTIYF
>TRBJ1-2|once|TRBV11-2|TRBD1
TGTGCCAGCAGCTTGGGGACAGGGATCTATGGCTACACCTTC
CASSLGTGIYGYTF
>TRBJ2-5|NA|TRBV9|NA
TGTGCCAGCAGCGCGGGCCCAGGGACCCAGTACTTC
CASSAGPGTQYF
>TRBJ2-7|NA|TRBV9|TRBD2
TGTGCCAGCAGCGTCGGACTAGCTGGCGAGCAGTACTTC
CASSVGLAGEQYF
>TRBJ2-1|NA|TRBV12-5|NA
TGTGCTAGTGGTTTGGGACAGAACAATGAGCAGTTCTTC
CASGLGQNNEQFF
>TRBJ2-7|NA|TRBV27|NA
TGTGCCAGCAGCCCCACTCGACCGACCAGCTCCTACGAGCAGTACTTC
CASSPTRPTSSYEQYF
>TRBJ1-5|NA|TRBV6-4|TRBD1
TGTGCCAGCAGTGGCCGCCGGGACAGAAGCTCCCTGAGCAATCAGCCCCAGCATTTT
CASSGRRDRSSLSNQPQHF
>TRBJ1-3|NA|TRBV7-6|TRBD1
TGTGCCAGCAGCCTTAGGTTGTATACAGGGGACGGCTCTGGAAACACCATATATTTT
CASSLRLYTGDGSGNTIYF
>TRBJ2-5|NA|TRBV5-1|NA
TGCGCCAGCAGCCCAACGGGCGGACAGGAGACCCAGTACTTC
CASSPTGGQETQYF
>TRBJ2-7|NA|TRBV6-5|TRBD2
TGTGCCAGCAGTTACGTGGGCGGGAGCTCCTACGAGCAGTACTTC
CASSYVGGSSYEQYF
>TRBJ2-5|NA|TRBV5-6|TRBD2
TGTGCCAGCAGCGGGACTAGCGGGAGAGAGACCCAGTACTTC
CASSGTSGRETQYF
>TRBJ2-2|NA|TRBV28|TRBD2
TGTGCCAGCAGTTCCACTCTAGCGGGAGGAGCCGGGGAGCTGTTTTTT
CASSSTLAGGAGELFF
>TRBJ2-7|NA|TRBV7-8|TRBD2
TGTGCCAGCAGCTTAGGGCTAGCGGGGGGGCTCTACGAGCAGTACTTC
CASSLGLAGGLYEQYF
>TRBJ2-7|NA|TRBV7-9|NA
TGTGCCAGCAGCTTAGAGTGGGAAGGGCCCCACGAGCAGTACTTC
CASSLEWEGPHEQYF
>TRBJ2-2|few|TRBV2|NA
TGTGCCAGCAGTGTCCAAACCGGGGAGCTGTTTTTT
CASSVQTGELFF
>TRBJ1-1|NA|TRBV28|NA
TGTGCCAGCAGTCTCACAGGGTACGCTGAAGCTTTCTTT
CASSLTGYAEAFF
>TRBJ2-5|NA|TRBV10-3|NA
TGTGCCATCAGTGAGTCGAGGACAAAGGAGACCCAGTACTTC
CAISESRTKETQYF
>TRBJ2-1|NA|TRBV9|TRBD2
TGTGCCAGCAGCGTAGTACCTAGCGGGGCCTACAATGAGCAGTTCTTC
CASSVVPSGAYNEQFF
>TRBJ1-1|NA|TRBV7-9|NA
TGTGCCAGCAGCCCAAGGGGTGTCTCAGGAGAGGTGAACACTGAAGCTTTCTTT
CASSPRGVSGEVNTEAFF
>TRBJ2-5|NA|TRBV9|NA
TGTGCCAGCAGCGCACTGAGTGGGATACAAGAGACCCAGTACTTC
CASSALSGIQETQYF
>TRBJ1-2|NA|TRBV10-2|NA
TGCGCCAGCAGTGAGGGGATCCCCTATGGCTACACCTTC
CASSEGIPYGYTF
>TRBJ2-2|NA|TRBV10-1|NA
TGCGCCAGCAGTTTGACGAACACCGGGGAGCTGTTTTTT
CASSLTNTGELFF
>TRBJ2-2|NA|TRBV28|NA
TGTGCCAGCAGTTTTTCCCCGGAGGGGGAGACCGGGGAGCTGTTTTTT
CASSFSPEGETGELFF
>TRBJ1-1|NA|TRBV19|NA
TGTGCCAGTAGTATGGTCGGTTTGGCTGAAGCTTTCTTT
CASSMVGLAEAFF
>TRBJ1-2|NA|TRBV2|NA
TGTGCCAGCAGTCCTCCAGGTGGCTACACCTTC
CASSPPGGYTF
>TRBJ1-2|NA|TRBV2|NA
TGTGCCAGCAGTGCTGAAGACAACATATTCTACACCTTC
CASSAEDNIFYTF
>TRBJ1-1|NA|TRBV7-9|TRBD1
TGTGCCAGCAGCTTTACCGGGACAGCGAACACTGAAGCTTTCTTT
CASSFTGTANTEAFF
>TRBJ1-4|NA|TRBV11-2|NA
TGTGCCAGCAGCTTAGAGTATGTTGGCTTCGAGGATGAAAAACTGTTTTTT
CASSLEYVGFEDEKLFF
>TRBJ2-7|NA|TRBV9|TRBD2
TGTGCCAGCAGCGTGACTAGCGGGGGCGGCTACGAGCAGTACTTC
CASSVTSGGGYEQYF
>TRBJ2-2|NA|TRBV6-5|NA
TGTGCCAGCAGTTACGGGGGCCCGAACACCGGGGAGCTGTTTTTT
CASSYGGPNTGELFF
>TRBJ2-7|NA|TRBV27|NA
TGTGCCAGCAGTTTGGGAGGCAGGGCCTACGAGCAGTACTTC
CASSLGGRAYEQYF
>TRBJ1-5|NA|TRBV19|TRBD1
TGTGCCAGTAGTACCGGACAGGGGCGCAATCAGCCCCAGCATTTT
CASSTGQGRNQPQHF
>TRBJ1-2|NA|TRBV9|TRBD1
TGTGCCAGCAGCCCTTGGGACAGCATAGCTTTAAACTATGGCTACACCTTC
CASSPWDSIALNYGYTF
>TRBJ2-7|NA|TRBV4-1|TRBD2
TGCGCCAGCAGCCATCCCGGGGGGAACGAGCAGTACTTC
CASSHPGGNEQYF
>TRBJ2-1|NA|TRBV27|NA
TGTGCCAGCAAAACAGGGTTGGTTCTCCACAATGAGCAGTTCTTC
CASKTGLVLHNEQFF
>TRBJ2-7|NA|TRBV6-1|NA
TGTGCCAGCAGTGAGACAGCTAGCTACGAGCAGTACTTC
CASSETASYEQYF
>TRBJ2-7|NA|TRBV11-2|NA
TGTGCCAGCAGCTGGACAGTCGAGCAGTACTTC
CASSWTVEQYF
>TRBJ1-3|NA|TRBV6-6|TRBD1
TGTGCCAGCAGTTACTCGGGACAGGGAGGAAACACCATATATTTT
CASSYSGQGGNTIYF
>TRBJ2-3|NA|TRBV5-1|NA
TGCGCCAGCAGCTTGGTTGGTCTAGATACGCAGTATTTT
CASSLVGLDTQYF
>TRBJ1-6|NA|TRBV6-4|NA
TGTGCCAGCAGTGACTCAGGGAGGGCACCCCTCCACTTT
CASSDSGRAPLHF
>TRBJ2-3|NA|TRBV7-2|NA
TGTGCCAGCAGCTTAGAAATACCCGGGAGCACAGATACGCAGTATTTT
CASSLEIPGSTDTQYF
>TRBJ2-7|once|TRBV14|NA
TGTGCCAGCAGCATCGGGTCAGGAGAAGGCTACGAGCAGTACTTC
CASSIGSGEGYEQYF
>TRBJ2-3|NA|TRBV7-2|TRBD1
TGTGCCAGCAGCTTAACAGGGGGGTTTGGAGATACGCAGTATTTT
CASSLTGGFGDTQYF
>TRBJ2-7|NA|TRBV7-9|TRBD2
TGTGCCAGCAGCACCCGGGCCGGGACTAGCGCCTACGAGCAGTACTTC
CASSTRAGTSAYEQYF
>TRBJ2-1|NA|TRBV10-3|NA
TGTGCCACCGAGTCGGAGCCCTTGGATGAGCAGTTCTTC
CATESEPLDEQFF
>TRBJ2-5|NA|TRBV4-1|NA
TGCGCCAGCAGCCCGTGGGATTCCCAAGAGACCCAGTACTTC
CASSPWDSQETQYF
>TRBJ1-4|NA|TRBV6-1|NA
TGTGCCAGCAGTGTTCTTTTAAGTCCTCCTAATGAAAAACTGTTTTTT
CASSVLLSPPNEKLFF
>TRBJ2-7|NA|TRBV27|NA
TGTGCCAGCAGGGTTGGCGGATCCTACGAGCAGTACTTC
CASRVGGSYEQYF
>TRBJ2-7|NA|TRBV2|TRBD1
TGTGCCAGCAGTGGGGGACAGATCTACGAGCAGTACTTC
CASSGGQIYEQYF
>TRBJ2-5|once|TRBV7-9|NA
TGTGCCAGCAGCTTAGCCATAACAGGGTCACCCCAAGAGACCCAGTACTTC
CASSLAITGSPQETQYF